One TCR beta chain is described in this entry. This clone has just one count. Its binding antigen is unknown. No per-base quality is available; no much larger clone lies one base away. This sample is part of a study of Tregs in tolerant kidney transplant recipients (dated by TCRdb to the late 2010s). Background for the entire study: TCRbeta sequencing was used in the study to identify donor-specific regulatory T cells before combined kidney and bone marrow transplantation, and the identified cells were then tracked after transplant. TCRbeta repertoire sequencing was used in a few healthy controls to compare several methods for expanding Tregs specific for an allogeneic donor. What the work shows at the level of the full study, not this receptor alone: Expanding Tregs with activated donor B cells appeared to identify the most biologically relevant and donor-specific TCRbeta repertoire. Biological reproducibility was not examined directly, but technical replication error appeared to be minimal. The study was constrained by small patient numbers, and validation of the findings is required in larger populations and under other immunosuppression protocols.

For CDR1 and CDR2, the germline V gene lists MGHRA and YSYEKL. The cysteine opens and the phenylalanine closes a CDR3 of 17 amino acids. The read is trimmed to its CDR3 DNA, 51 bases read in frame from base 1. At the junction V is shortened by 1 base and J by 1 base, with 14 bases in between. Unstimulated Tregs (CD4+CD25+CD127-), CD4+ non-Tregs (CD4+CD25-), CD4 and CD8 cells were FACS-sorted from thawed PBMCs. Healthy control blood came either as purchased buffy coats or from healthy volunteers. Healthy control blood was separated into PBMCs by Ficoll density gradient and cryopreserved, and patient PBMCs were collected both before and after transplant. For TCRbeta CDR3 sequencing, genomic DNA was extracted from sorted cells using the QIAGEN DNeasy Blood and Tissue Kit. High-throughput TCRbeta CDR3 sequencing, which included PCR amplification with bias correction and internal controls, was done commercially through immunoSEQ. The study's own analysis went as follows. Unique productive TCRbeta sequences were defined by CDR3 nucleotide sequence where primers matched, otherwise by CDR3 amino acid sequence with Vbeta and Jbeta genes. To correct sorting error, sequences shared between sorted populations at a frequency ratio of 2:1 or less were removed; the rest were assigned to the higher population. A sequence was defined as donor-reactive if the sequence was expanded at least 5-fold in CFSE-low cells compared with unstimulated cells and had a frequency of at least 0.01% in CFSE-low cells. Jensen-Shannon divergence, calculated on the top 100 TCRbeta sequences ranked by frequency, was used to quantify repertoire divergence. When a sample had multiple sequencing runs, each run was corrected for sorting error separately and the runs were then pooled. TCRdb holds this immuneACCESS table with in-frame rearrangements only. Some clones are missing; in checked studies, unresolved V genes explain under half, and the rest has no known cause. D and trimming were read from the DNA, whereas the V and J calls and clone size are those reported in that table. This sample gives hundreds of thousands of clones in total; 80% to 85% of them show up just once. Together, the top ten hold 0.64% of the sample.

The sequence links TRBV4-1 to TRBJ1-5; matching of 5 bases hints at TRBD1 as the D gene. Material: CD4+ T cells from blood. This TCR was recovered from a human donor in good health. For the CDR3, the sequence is CASSQGPGSFSNQPQHF. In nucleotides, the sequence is TGCGCCAGCAGCCAAGGACCAGGGAGTTTCAGCAATCAGCCCCAGCATTTT.